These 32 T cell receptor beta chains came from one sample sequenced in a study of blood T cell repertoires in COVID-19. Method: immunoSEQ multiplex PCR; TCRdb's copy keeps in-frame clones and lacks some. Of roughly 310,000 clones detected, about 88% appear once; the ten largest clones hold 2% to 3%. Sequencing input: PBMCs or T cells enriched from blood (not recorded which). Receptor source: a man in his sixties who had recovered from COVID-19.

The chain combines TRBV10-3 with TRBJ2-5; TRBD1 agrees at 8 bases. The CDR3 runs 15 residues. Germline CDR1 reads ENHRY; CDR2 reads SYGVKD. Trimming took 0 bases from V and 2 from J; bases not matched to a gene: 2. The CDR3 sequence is CAISESNRGQETQYF. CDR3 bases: TGTGCCATCAGTGAGTCGAACAGGGGGCAAGAGACCCAGTACTTC.

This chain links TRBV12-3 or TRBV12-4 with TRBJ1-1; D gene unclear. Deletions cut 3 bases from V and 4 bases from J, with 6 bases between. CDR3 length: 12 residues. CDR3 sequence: CASSFLSTEAFF. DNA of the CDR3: TGTGCCAGCAGTTTTCTTTCCACTGAAGCTTTCTTT.

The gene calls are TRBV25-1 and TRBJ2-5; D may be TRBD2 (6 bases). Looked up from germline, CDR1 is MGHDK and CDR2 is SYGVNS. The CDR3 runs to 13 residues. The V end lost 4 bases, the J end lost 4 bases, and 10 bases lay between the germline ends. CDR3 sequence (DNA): TGTGCCAGCAGTGGAGTGGGGGGAGAGACCCAGTACTTC. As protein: CASSGVGGETQYF.

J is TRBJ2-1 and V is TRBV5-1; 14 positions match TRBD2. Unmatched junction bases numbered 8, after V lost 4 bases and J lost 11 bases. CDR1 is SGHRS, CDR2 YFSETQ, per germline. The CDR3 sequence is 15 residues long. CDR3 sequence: CASSLGTSGREKQFF. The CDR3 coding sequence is TGCGCCAGCAGCCTCGGGACTAGCGGGAGAGAGAAGCAGTTCTTC.

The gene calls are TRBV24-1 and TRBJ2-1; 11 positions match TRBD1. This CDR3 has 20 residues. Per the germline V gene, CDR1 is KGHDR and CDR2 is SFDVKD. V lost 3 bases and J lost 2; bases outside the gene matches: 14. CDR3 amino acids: CATSDTGTGGLLGPYNEQFF. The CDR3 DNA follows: TGTGCCACCAGTGATACCGGGACAGGGGGTTTACTAGGGCCCTACAATGAGCAGTTCTTC.

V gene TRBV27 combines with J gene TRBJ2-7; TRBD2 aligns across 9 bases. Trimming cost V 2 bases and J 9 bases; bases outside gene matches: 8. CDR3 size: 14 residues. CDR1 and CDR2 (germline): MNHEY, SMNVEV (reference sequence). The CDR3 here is CASSLMSGRTGQYF. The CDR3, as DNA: TGTGCCAGCAGTTTAATGAGCGGGAGGACCGGGCAGTACTTC.

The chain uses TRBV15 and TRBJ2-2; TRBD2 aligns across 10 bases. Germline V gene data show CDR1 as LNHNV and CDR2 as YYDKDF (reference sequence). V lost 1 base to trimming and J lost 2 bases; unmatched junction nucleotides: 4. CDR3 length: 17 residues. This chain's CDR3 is CATSRGSGRANTGELFF. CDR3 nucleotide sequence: TGTGCCACCAGCAGAGGCAGCGGGAGGGCTAACACCGGGGAGCTGTTTTTT.

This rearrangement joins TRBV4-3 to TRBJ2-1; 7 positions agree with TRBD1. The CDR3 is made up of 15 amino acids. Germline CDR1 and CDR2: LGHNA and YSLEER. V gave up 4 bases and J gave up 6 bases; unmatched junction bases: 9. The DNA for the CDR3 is TGCGCCAGCAGCCTAGACAGGGTGGTAGTCAATGAGCAGTTCTTC. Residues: CASSLDRVVVNEQFF.

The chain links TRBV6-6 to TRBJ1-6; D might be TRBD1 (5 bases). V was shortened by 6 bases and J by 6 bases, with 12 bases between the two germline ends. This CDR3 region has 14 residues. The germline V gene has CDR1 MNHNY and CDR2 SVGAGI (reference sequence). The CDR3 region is CASSPGVFNSPLHF. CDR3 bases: TGTGCCAGCAGCCCGGGGGTTTTTAATTCACCCCTCCACTTT.

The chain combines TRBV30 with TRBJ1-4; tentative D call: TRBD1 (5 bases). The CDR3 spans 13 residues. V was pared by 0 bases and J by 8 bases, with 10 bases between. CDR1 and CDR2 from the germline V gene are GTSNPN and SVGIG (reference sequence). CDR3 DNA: TGTGCCTGGAGTGTAGGGGCGCGGGAAAAACTGTTTTTT. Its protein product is CAWSVGAREKLFF.

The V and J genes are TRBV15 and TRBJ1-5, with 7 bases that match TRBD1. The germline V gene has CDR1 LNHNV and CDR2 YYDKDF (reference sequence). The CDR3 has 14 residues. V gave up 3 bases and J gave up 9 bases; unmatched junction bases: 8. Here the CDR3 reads CATSRGTAGWPQHF. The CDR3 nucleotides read TGTGCCACCAGCAGGGGGACAGCGGGTTGGCCCCAGCATTTT.

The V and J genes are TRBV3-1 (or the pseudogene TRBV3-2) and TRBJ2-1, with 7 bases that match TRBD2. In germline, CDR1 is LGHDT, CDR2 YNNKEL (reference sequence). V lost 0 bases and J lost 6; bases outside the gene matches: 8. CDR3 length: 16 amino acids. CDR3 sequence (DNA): TGTGCCAGCAGCCAAGATCGAAGCGGGGACGGCAATGAGCAGTTCTTC. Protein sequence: CASSQDRSGDGNEQFF.

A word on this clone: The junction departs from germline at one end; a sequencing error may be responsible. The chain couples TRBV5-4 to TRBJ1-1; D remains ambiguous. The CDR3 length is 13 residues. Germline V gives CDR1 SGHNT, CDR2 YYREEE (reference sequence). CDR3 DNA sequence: TGTGCCAGCAGCTTTGGGGAGAACACTAAAGCTTTCTTT. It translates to CASSFGENTKAFF.

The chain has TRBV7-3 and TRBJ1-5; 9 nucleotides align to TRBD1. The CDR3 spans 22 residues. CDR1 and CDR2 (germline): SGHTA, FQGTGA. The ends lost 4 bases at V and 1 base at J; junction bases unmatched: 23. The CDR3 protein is CASSSNGREGVYRGPSNQPQHF. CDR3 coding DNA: TGTGCCAGCAGCTCCAACGGAAGAGAAGGCGTATACAGGGGGCCGAGCAATCAGCCCCAGCATTTT.

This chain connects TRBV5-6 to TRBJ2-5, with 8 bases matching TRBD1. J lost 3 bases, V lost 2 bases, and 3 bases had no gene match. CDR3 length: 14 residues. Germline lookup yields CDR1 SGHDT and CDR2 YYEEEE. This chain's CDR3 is CASSFQGAEETQYF. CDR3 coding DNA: TGTGCCAGCAGCTTTCAGGGGGCGGAAGAGACCCAGTACTTC.

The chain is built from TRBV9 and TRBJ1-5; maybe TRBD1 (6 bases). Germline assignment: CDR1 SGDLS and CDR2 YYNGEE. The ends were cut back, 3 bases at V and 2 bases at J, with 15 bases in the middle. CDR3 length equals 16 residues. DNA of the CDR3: TGTGCCAGCAGCGGCCGCAGGGGTATGCGCAATCAGCCCCAGCATTTT. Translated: CASSGRRGMRNQPQHF. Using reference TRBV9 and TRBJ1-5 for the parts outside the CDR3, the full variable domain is DSGVTQTPKHLITATGQRVTLRCSPRSGDLSVYWYQQSLDQGLQFLIQYYNGEERAKGNILERFSAQQFPDLHSELNLSSLELGDSALYFCASSGRRGMRNQPQHFGDGTRLSIL.

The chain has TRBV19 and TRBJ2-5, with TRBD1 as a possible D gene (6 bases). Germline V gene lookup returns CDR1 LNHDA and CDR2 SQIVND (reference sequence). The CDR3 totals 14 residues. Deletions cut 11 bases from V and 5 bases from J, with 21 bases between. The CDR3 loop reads CAPCAPRGLETQYF. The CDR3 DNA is TGTGCCCCGTGTGCACCGAGGGGGTTGGAGACCCAGTACTTC. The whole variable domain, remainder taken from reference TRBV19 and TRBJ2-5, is DGGITQSPKYLFRKEGQNVTLSCEQNLNHDAMYWYRQDPGQGLRLIYYSQIVNDFQKGDIAEGYSVSREKKESFPLTVTSAQKNPTAFYLCAPCAPRGLETQYFGPGTRLLVL.

The CDR3 sequence: CSVGGAVYNEQFF. Here the CDR3 DNA reads TGCAGCGTTGGCGGGGCGGTCTACAATGAGCAGTTCTTC. V is TRBV29-1 and J is TRBJ2-1; TRBD2 is a possible D gene (6 bases). This CDR3 comprises 13 residues. The V end was cut by 4 bases, the J end by 3 bases, with 10 bases between. Per germline, CDR1 SQVTM and CDR2 ANQGSEA.

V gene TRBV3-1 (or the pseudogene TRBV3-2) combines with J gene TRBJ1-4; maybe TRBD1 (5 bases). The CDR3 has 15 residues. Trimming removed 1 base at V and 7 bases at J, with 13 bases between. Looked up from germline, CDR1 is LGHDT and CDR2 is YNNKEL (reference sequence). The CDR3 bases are TGTGCCAGCAGCCAAGGAGCAGGGATAGGTGAAAAACTGTTTTTT. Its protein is CASSQGAGIGEKLFF.

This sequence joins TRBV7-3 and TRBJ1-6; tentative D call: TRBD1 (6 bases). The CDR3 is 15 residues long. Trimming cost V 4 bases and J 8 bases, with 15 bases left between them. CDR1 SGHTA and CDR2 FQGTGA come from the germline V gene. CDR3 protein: CASSSTGSSDSPLHF. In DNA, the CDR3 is TGTGCCAGCAGCTCAACAGGGAGTTCCGATTCACCCCTCCACTTT.

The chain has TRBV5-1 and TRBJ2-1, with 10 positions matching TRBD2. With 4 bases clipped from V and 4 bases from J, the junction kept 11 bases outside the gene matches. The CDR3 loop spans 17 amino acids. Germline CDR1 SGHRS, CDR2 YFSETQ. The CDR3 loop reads CASSPLVDSGRYNEQFF. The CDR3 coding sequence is TGCGCCAGCAGCCCCCTCGTGGATAGCGGGAGGTACAATGAGCAGTTCTTC.

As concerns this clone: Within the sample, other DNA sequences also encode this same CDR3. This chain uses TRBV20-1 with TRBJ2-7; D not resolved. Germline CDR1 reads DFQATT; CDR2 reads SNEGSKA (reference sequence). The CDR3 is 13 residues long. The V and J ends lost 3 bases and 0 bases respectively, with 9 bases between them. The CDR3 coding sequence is TGCAGTGCTAGTTCCGGTAGCTCCTACGAGCAGTACTTC. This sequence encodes CSASSGSSYEQYF.

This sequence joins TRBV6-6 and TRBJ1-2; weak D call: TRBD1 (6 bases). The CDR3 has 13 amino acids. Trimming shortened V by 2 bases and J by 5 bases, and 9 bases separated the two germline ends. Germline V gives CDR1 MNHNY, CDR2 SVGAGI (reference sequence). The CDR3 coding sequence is TGTGCCAGCAGTTACGGGACATCATATGGCTACACCTTC. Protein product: CASSYGTSYGYTF.

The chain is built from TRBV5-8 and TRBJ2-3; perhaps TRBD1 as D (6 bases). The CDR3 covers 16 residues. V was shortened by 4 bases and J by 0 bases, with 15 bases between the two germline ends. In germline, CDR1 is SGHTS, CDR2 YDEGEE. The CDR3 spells CASSRGQRASTDTQYF. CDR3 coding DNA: TGTGCCAGCAGCAGGGGACAACGTGCTAGCACAGATACGCAGTATTTT.

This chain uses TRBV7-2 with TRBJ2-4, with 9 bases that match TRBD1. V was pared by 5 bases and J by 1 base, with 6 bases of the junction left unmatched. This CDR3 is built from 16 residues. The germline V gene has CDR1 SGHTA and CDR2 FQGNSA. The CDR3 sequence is CASSPQGALAKNIQYF. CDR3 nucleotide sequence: TGTGCCAGCAGCCCACAGGGGGCGCTCGCCAAAAACATTCAGTACTTC.

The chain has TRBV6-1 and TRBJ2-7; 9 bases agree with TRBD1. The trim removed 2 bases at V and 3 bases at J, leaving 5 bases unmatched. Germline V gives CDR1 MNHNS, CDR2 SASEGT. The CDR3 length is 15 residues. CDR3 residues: CASSEWPGQGYEQYF. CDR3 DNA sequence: TGTGCCAGCAGTGAATGGCCGGGACAGGGCTACGAGCAGTACTTC.

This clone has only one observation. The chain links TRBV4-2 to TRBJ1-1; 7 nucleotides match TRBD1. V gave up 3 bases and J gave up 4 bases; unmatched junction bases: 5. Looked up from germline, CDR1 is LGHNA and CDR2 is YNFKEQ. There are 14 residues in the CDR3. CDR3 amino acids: CASSHSTGATEAFF. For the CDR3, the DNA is TGTGCCAGCAGCCACTCTACAGGGGCCACTGAAGCTTTCTTT.

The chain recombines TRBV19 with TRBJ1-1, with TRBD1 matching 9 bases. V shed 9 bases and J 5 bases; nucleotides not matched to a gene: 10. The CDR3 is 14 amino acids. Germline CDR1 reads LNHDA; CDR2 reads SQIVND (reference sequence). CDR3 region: CASKPGQGNTEAFF. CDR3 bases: TGTGCCAGCAAACCGGGACAGGGTAATACTGAAGCTTTCTTT.

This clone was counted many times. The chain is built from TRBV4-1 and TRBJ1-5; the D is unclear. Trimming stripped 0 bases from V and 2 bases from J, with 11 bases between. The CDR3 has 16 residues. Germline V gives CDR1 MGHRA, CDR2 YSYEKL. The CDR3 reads CASSQDGGIGNQPQHF. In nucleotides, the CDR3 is TGCGCCAGCAGCCAAGATGGCGGTATCGGCAATCAGCCCCAGCATTTT.

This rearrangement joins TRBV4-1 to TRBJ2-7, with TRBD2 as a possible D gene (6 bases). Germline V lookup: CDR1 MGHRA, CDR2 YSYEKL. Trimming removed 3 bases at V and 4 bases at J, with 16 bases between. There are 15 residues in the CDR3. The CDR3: CASSHLLAVLYEQYF. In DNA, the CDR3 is TGCGCCAGCAGCCACCTACTAGCAGTTCTATACGAGCAGTACTTC.

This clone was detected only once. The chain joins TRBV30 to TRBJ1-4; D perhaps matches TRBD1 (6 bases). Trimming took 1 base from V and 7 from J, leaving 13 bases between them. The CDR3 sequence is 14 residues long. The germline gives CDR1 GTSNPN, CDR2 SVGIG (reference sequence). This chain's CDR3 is CAWSELRGLEKLFF. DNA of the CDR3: TGTGCCTGGAGTGAACTCAGGGGCCTTGAAAAACTGTTTTTT.

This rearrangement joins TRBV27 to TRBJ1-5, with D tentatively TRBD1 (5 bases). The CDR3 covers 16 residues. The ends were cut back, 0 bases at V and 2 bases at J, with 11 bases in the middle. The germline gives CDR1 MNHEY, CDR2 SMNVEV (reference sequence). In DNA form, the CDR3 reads TGTGCCAGCAGTTTATCGTGGCAGGGCGGCAATCAGCCCCAGCATTTT. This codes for CASSLSWQGGNQPQHF.